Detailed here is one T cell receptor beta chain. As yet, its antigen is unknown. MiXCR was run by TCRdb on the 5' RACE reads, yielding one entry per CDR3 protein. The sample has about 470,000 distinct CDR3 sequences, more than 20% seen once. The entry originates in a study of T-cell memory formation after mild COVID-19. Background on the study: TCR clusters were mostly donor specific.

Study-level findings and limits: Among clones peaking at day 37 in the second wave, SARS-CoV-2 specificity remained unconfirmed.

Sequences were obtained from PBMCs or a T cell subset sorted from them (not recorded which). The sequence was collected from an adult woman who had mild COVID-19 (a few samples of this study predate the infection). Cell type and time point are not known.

In DNA form, the CDR3 reads TGCAGTGCTCCCCACCGGGACAGGGGCTACGAGCAGTACTTC. Its translation is CSAPHRDRGYEQYF. The chain carries TRBV20-1 and TRBJ2-7; 10 bases agree with TRBD1. CDR3 length: 14 amino acids. V lost 5 bases to trimming and J lost 3 bases; unmatched junction nucleotides: 7. Per the germline V gene, CDR1 is DFQATT and CDR2 is SNEGSKA (reference sequence).